This T cell receptor beta chain appears in the sequencing data of a study of T cells in tuberculosis. Patients were newly diagnosed, HIV-seronegative, and aged 18 or older. CDR3 length: 16 residues. Germline trimming cut 4 bases from V and 2 bases from J; bases unmatched to any gene: 5. Germline V gene data show CDR1 as SGDLS and CDR2 as YYNGEE. The repertoire was sequenced with immunoSEQ multiplex PCR; TCRdb's copy has only in-frame clones and lacks some. The table records fewer than 11,000 clones, around 94% of them present only once. The specimen was PBMCs. The V and J genes are TRBV9 and TRBJ2-5; TRBD2 agrees at 13 bases. The sequence was obtained from an adult with tuberculosis. CDR3 coding DNA: TGTGCCAGCAGCACGGGACTAGCGGGATGGCAAGAGACCCAGTACTTC. It is translated as CASSTGLAGWQETQYF.